One sample yielded the 8 T cell receptor beta chains listed below, sequenced in a study of cytomegalovirus exposure and HLA in healthy donors (dated by TCRdb to about 2017). Preparation of the library involved the immunoSEQ multiplex PCR assay. A mixture of 60 forward primers for TCR Vbeta segments and 13 reverse primers for TCR Jbeta segments was used in the multiplex PCR. The immuneACCESS repertoire file appears here via TCRdb, limited to in-frame rearrangements. These files lack a portion of the clones; in checked studies, under half of the deficit traces to unresolved V genes, and the cause of the others is not known. The sample table lists some 150,000 clones, around three quarters of them with a count of one. In total, the top ten clones hold approximately 6.3% of the sample. The sample comprised PBMCs. These TCRs come from a woman aged 40 to 50 in good health and CMV-seropositive.

The chain couples TRBV25-1 to TRBJ1-1; the D gene is possibly TRBD1 (5 bases). Per the germline V gene, CDR1 is MGHDK and CDR2 is SYGVNS. The germline V and J ends were trimmed by 2 bases and 11 bases, with 12 bases remaining between them. The CDR3 spans 12 residues. The CDR3 sequence: CASSEGQGGAFF. Written as DNA, the CDR3 is TGTGCCAGCAGTGAAGGCCAGGGTGGGGCTTTCTTT. Based on the CDR3 plus reference TRBV25-1 and TRBJ1-1, the full variable domain is EADIYQTPRYLVIGTGKKITLECSQTMGHDKMYWYQQDPGMELHLIHYSYGVNSTEKGDLSSESTVSRIRTEHFPLTLESARPSHTSQYLCASSEGQGGAFFGQGTRLTVV.

The gene calls are TRBV28 and TRBJ1-3; D remains unclear. The CDR3 length is 13 residues. Germline V gene sequence: CDR1 MDHEN, CDR2 SYDVKM. V was shortened by 8 bases and J by 4 bases, with 12 bases between the two germline ends. CDR3: CASFYWAGNTIYF. Written as DNA, the CDR3 is TGTGCCAGCTTTTACTGGGCCGGAAACACCATATATTTT.

The rearrangement uses TRBV18 and TRBJ1-6; TRBD1 aligns across 8 bases. After removal of 3 bases from V and 5 bases from J, the junction contained 0 bases not matched to a gene. The CDR3 length is 14 residues. The germline V gene encodes CDR1 KGHSH and CDR2 LQKENI. In nucleotides, the CDR3 is TGTGCCAGCTCACCGACAGGGGATAATTCACCCCTCCACTTT. As protein: CASSPTGDNSPLHF. The variable domain in full, completed from reference TRBV18 and TRBJ1-6, reads NAGVMQNPRHLVRRRGQEARLRCSPMKGHSHVYWYRQLPEEGLKFMVYLQKENIIDESGMPKERFSAEFPKEGPSILRIQQVVRGDSAAYFCASSPTGDNSPLHFGNGTRLTVT.

The V gene is TRBV23-1, the J gene TRBJ2-4, with 8 bases identical to TRBD2. TRBV23-1 carries the ORF label, with uncertain function. This CDR3 has 14 amino acids. Germline trimming cut 3 bases from V and 6 bases from J; bases unmatched to any gene: 4. The CDR3, as DNA: TGCGCCAGCAGTCATCGGGGGGGTCCAAACATTCAGTACTTC. This translates into CASSHRGGPNIQYF.

The gene calls are TRBV10-2 and TRBJ1-4; D possibly corresponds to TRBD1 (5 bases). The germline V and J ends were trimmed by 2 bases and 7 bases, with 14 bases remaining between them. CDR1 and CDR2 from the germline V gene are WSHSY and SAAADI. This CDR3 has 15 residues. CDR3: CASSESQGFGEKLFF. The CDR3 DNA follows: TGCGCCAGCAGTGAGAGTCAGGGATTCGGTGAAAAACTGTTTTTT.

The rearrangement links TRBV5-4 to TRBJ2-2; 13 bases are shared with TRBD2. Trimming at V came to 3 bases and at J to 2 bases, leaving 4 bases not matched to a gene. Germline CDR1 and CDR2: SGHNT and YYREEE (reference sequence). The CDR3 runs to 17 residues. CDR3 DNA: TGTGCCAGCAGCTCGGGACTAGCGGGGCTAAACACCGGGGAGCTGTTTTTT. Translating it yields CASSSGLAGLNTGELFF.

The gene calls are TRBV2 and TRBJ2-5, with D possibly being TRBD2 (6 bases). Germline CDR1 is SNHLY and CDR2 is FYNNEI. The CDR3 contains 11 residues. V lost 7 bases and J 7 bases, leaving 10 bases between the germline ends. CDR3 amino acids: CASTGDGTQYF. CDR3 DNA sequence: TGTGCCAGCACGGGAGACGGGACCCAGTACTTC.

V gene TRBV11-1 combines with J gene TRBJ1-5, with D possibly matching TRBD1 (5 bases). V was shortened by 1 base and J by 4 bases, with 5 bases between the two germline ends. The germline gives CDR1 SGHAT, CDR2 FQDESV (reference sequence). This CDR3 is 13 amino acids long. The CDR3 is CASSLDRNQPQHF. The CDR3, as DNA: TGTGCCAGCAGCTTAGACAGGAATCAGCCCCAGCATTTT.